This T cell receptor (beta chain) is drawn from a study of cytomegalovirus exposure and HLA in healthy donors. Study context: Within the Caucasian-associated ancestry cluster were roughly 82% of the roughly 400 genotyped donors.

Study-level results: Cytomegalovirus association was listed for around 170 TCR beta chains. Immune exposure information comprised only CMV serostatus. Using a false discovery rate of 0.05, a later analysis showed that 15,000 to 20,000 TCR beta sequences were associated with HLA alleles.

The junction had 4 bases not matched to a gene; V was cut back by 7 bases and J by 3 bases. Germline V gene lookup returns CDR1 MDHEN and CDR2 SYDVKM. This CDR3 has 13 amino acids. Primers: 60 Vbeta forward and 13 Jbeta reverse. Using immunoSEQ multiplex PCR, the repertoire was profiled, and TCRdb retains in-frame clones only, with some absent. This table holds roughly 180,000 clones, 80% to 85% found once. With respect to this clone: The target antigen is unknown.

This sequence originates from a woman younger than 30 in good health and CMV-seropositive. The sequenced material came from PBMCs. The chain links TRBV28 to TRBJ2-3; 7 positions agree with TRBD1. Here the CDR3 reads CASNRGGTDTQYF. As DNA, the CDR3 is TGTGCCAGCAACAGGGGTGGTACAGATACGCAGTATTTT.